The following is a TCR beta chain sequence with its context. There is no known antigen for this receptor. No per-base quality is available; no much larger clone lies one base away. These data come from a study of blood T cell repertoires in COVID-19 (dated by TCRdb to 2018 to 2020). A note on the overall study: Collaborator samples came from the United States, Italy and Spain and covered acute and convalescent phases of COVID-19. Where available, HLA class I and class II types were obtained from metadata supplied by the sample provider rather than from assay-based typing. Subjects who had been exposed to COVID-19, were actively infected with it, or had recovered from it provided the deeply sampled blood TCRbeta repertoires that made up the dataset. A de-identified subject ID, COVID-19 status, age in years and sex were almost always included in the sample metadata. The prospective study material was composed of cDNA or gDNA derived from T cells, B-cell-depleted T cells, or PBMCs. The samples were drawn from two sources: the first 160 participants of the ongoing ImmuneRACE study, and about 1,300 subjects contributed by 6 global collaborators. The repertoires were made available in a free public database intended to serve as a resource for research on the immune response to SARS-CoV-2.

Counted from cysteine to phenylalanine, this CDR3 has 12 amino acids. Left in the record is the CDR3 DNA by itself, 36 bases read in frame from the first base. Via the germline V gene (reference sequence), CDR1 is LNHNV and CDR2 YYDKDF. The germline ends are 5 bases apart after V is trimmed by 0 bases and J by 8 bases. Results the study describes overall, beyond this receptor: The quantity of clinical and demographic metadata differed by source and by participant and was supplied without curation.

TCRbeta CDR3 regions were amplified from genomic DNA by means of the immunoSEQ Assay, a bias-controlled multiplex PCR. Per the original workflow: Nucleated cell counts per sample were estimated from amplification of reference gene primers within the assay. To quantify the absolute abundance of each unique TCRbeta CDR3 rearrangement, sequence reads were collapsed and filtered. For each sample, productive Simpson clonality was calculated as the square root of Simpson's diversity index over productive rearrangements. Entries here come from immuneACCESS through TCRdb and include only in-frame sequences with V and J called. Some clones fail to appear in such tables; in the studies checked, an unresolved V gene covers under half of the shortfall, and the cause of the remainder is unknown. That table is the source of V, J and clone size, and D and trimming were worked out from the DNA. The sample table shows more than 150,000 clones, and roughly 80% are seen once. The top ten clones comprise approximately 12% of the sample.

Participants in the prospective study were enrolled through a virtual design, were aged about 18 to 89 years, and lived in 24 United States geographic areas. To assign participants to cohorts, the prospective study relied on clinical history that participants themselves reported in a screening survey and a study questionnaire. Recovered participants in ImmuneRACE Cohort 3 were defined as having two consecutive negative NP/OP PCR tests, clearance from a healthcare professional, or resolution of symptoms. Mobile phlebotomists in the prospective study collected whole blood, serum and a nasopharyngeal or oropharyngeal swab from every participant. Over an approximately 2-month period, participants in the prospective study had the option of providing additional blood draws and questionnaires. Before DNA extraction, blood samples from the prospective study were shipped at room temperature or frozen.

The TCR sequence derives from a man aged 40-55 years who had recovered from COVID-19. The chain is encoded by TRBV15 joined to TRBJ2-1, with the identity of the D gene unclear. Material: PBMCs or T cells enriched from blood (not recorded which). The DNA sequence is TGTGCCACCAGCAGAGATCGGTATGAGCAGTTCTTC. It codes for CATSRDRYEQFF.